Given below is one TCR beta chain in context. CD8+ and CD4+ T cells from blood underwent TCR beta sequencing. The multiple sclerosis control group comprised treatment-naive patients with stable or active relapsing-remitting disease. It was negative isolation that provided the CD8+ and CD4+ T cells, whereas TEMRA cells were enriched by FACS. The data were obtained in a study of CD8 T cells in Susac syndrome. Random-hexamer reverse transcription was applied to roughly 0.5 to 1 ug RNA. An immunoSEQ multiplex PCR amplified TCR beta CDR3 over 54 Vbeta and 13 Jbeta. MiXCR, applied by TCRdb to the immunoSEQ multiplex PCR reads, yields one record per CDR3 protein. The sample yields more than 250,000 distinct CDR3 sequences, about 91% seen once. Trimming stripped 0 bases from V and 5 bases from J, with 16 bases between. This CDR3 spans 16 amino acids. Germline V gene lookup returns CDR1 MNHEY and CDR2 SVGAGI.

The source material was CD4+ T cells from PBMCs. The J gene is TRBJ1-2, the V gene TRBV6-5; D perhaps matches TRBD1 (6 bases). The clonotype originates from a human donor with multiple sclerosis. CDR3 sequence (DNA): TGTGCCAGCAGTTACTCGTTAAGCCGGGGGCAATATGGCTACACCTTC. This encodes CASSYSLSRGQYGYTF.